This section outlines one T cell receptor beta chain sequence together with its context. Its antigen is still unknown. These data originate in a study of blood T cells in healthy people across ages. CDR1 SGHRS and CDR2 YFSETQ come from the germline V gene. This CDR3 contains 14 residues. With V trimmed by 4 bases and J by 6 bases, 6 bases remained unmatched. Sample-barcoded 5' priming and a J-beta primer mix drove a second PCR of about 6 to 12 cycles. TCRdb reanalysed the 5' RACE reads using MiXCR and keeps one entry per CDR3 protein. The sample contains around 790,000 distinct CDR3 sequences, around 43% of which appear only once. Regarding the study as a whole: Age brought a roughly linear fall in TCR beta diversity measured per million T cells. Estimates of diversity drawn from one million T cells were considered underestimates. Naive T cell percentage by flow cytometry tracked strongly with beta diversity.

This chain uses TRBV5-1 with TRBJ1-1; 10 bases match TRBD1. The clonotype originates from a man aged 55 to 70 in good health. Sequencing was carried out using blood. This CDR3 reads CASSPWTGGAEAFF. CDR3 nucleotides: TGCGCCAGCAGCCCCTGGACAGGGGGGGCTGAAGCTTTCTTT.